Listed below are T cell receptor beta chains from one sample, sequenced in a study of blood T cell repertoires in COVID-19. This table comes from immunoSEQ multiplex PCR, and its TCRdb copy is limited to in-frame clones, with some not included. The sample lists hundreds of thousands of clones, 86% occurring once. The sample was PBMCs or T cells enriched from blood (not recorded which). The source of these receptors is a woman aged 45-60 years who had recovered from COVID-19. Both conserved end residues are part of each CDR3. The order of the fields is D gene, V gene, clone size, J gene, CDR3 DNA, CDR3 protein. The D gene is left open where the match is weak. The listing skips clone size in some rows; elsewhere it reads once, few, many or a size class.

d_gene: TRBD1
v_gene: TRBV7-6
abundance: .
j_gene: TRBJ1-5
CDR3nt: TGTGCCAGCAGCTCCCAGGGGGTCGGGCAGCCCCAGCATTTT
CDR3aa: CASSSQGVGQPQHF

d_gene: TRBD1
v_gene: TRBV4-3
abundance: .
j_gene: TRBJ2-1
CDR3nt: TGCGCCAGCAGCCGACCGGGACAGGGGAACAATGAGCAGTTCTTC
CDR3aa: CASSRPGQGNNEQFF

d_gene: .
v_gene: TRBV9
abundance: .
j_gene: TRBJ2-7
CDR3nt: TGTGCCAGCAGTCTAGACGGGGACTACGAGCAGTACTTC
CDR3aa: CASSLDGDYEQYF

d_gene: .
v_gene: TRBV21-1
abundance: .
j_gene: TRBJ2-4
CDR3nt: TGTGCCAGCAGCCCCCGGGATCACCCACACGAGCTAGCCAAAAACATTCAGTACTTC
CDR3aa: CASSPRDHPHELAKNIQYF

d_gene: TRBD1
v_gene: TRBV28
abundance: .
j_gene: TRBJ1-2
CDR3nt: TGTGCCAGCAGTTTATATCCAGGGGGGAACTATGGCTACACCTTC
CDR3aa: CASSLYPGGNYGYTF

d_gene: .
v_gene: TRBV9
abundance: .
j_gene: TRBJ2-7
CDR3nt: TGTGCCAGCAGCGTAGATCCATTGGCTGATTACGAGCAGTACTTC
CDR3aa: CASSVDPLADYEQYF

d_gene: TRBD2
v_gene: TRBV2
abundance: .
j_gene: TRBJ2-7
CDR3nt: TGTGCCAGCAGTGAAGTAGCGGGAGTGCGGGGCTACGAGCAGTACTTC
CDR3aa: CASSEVAGVRGYEQYF

d_gene: .
v_gene: TRBV30
abundance: .
j_gene: TRBJ1-5
CDR3nt: TGTGCCTGGAGTGTAGGACAGCTCAATCAGCCCCAGCATTTT
CDR3aa: CAWSVGQLNQPQHF

d_gene: .
v_gene: TRBV28
abundance: .
j_gene: TRBJ2-7
CDR3nt: TGTGCCAGCCGACCGGGTACCTACGAGCAGTACTTC
CDR3aa: CASRPGTYEQYF

d_gene: .
v_gene: TRBV4-3
abundance: .
j_gene: TRBJ2-1
CDR3nt: TGCGCCAGCAGCCCTGGAGGGTACGAGCAGTTCTTC
CDR3aa: CASSPGGYEQFF

d_gene: .
v_gene: TRBV29-1
abundance: .
j_gene: TRBJ1-2
CDR3nt: TGCAGCGCCTCAGGTGAAGCTAACTATGGCTACACCTTC
CDR3aa: CSASGEANYGYTF

d_gene: .
v_gene: TRBV5-1
abundance: .
j_gene: TRBJ2-2
CDR3nt: TGCGCCAGCACGGACACCGGGGAGCTGTTTTTT
CDR3aa: CASTDTGELFF

d_gene: TRBD1
v_gene: TRBV4-1
abundance: .
j_gene: TRBJ1-4
CDR3nt: TGCGCCAGCAGCCAGTCCCGGGACAGGGAGAGACTGTTTTTT
CDR3aa: CASSQSRDRERLFF

d_gene: TRBD1
v_gene: TRBV7-2
abundance: .
j_gene: TRBJ2-2
CDR3nt: TGTGCCAGCAGCTTAACTCGGGACAGAGCGAACACCGGGGAGCTGTTTTTT
CDR3aa: CASSLTRDRANTGELFF

d_gene: TRBD2
v_gene: TRBV7-7
abundance: .
j_gene: TRBJ2-5
CDR3nt: TGTGCTAGCAGCTTAGCGGGCAGCCAAGAGACCCAGTACTTC
CDR3aa: CASSLAGSQETQYF

d_gene: .
v_gene: TRBV5-1
abundance: few
j_gene: TRBJ1-2
CDR3nt: TGCGCCAGCAGCTTGGACAGGGTTGGGTCCTATGGCTACACCTTC
CDR3aa: CASSLDRVGSYGYTF

d_gene: .
v_gene: TRBV7-8
abundance: once
j_gene: TRBJ1-4
CDR3nt: TGTGCCAGCAGCTTAGGTCGGGAACTGTTTTTT
CDR3aa: CASSLGRELFF

d_gene: .
v_gene: TRBV2
abundance: .
j_gene: TRBJ1-1
CDR3nt: TGTGCCAGCAGTCCTCGAGGGGGTAGCACTGAAGCTTTCTTT
CDR3aa: CASSPRGGSTEAFF

d_gene: .
v_gene: TRBV6-4
abundance: .
j_gene: TRBJ1-1
CDR3nt: TGTGCCAGCAGCCCGGGGTACACTGAAGCTTTCTTT
CDR3aa: CASSPGYTEAFF

d_gene: TRBD1
v_gene: TRBV7-9
abundance: .
j_gene: TRBJ2-3
CDR3nt: TGTGCCAGCAGCCCTCGACAGGGGGGCACAGATACGCAGTATTTT
CDR3aa: CASSPRQGGTDTQYF

d_gene: .
v_gene: TRBV4-3
abundance: .
j_gene: TRBJ1-2
CDR3nt: TGCGCCAGCAGCCAAGGGGGCGGGGTGCGATATGGCTACACCTTC
CDR3aa: CASSQGGGVRYGYTF

d_gene: TRBD1
v_gene: TRBV30
abundance: .
j_gene: TRBJ1-2
CDR3nt: TGTGCCTGGAGTTTGGAGGGGGCGCCCCCCAACTATGGCTACACCTTC
CDR3aa: CAWSLEGAPPNYGYTF

d_gene: .
v_gene: TRBV15
abundance: .
j_gene: TRBJ2-1
CDR3nt: TGTGCCACCAGCAGAGGCCGTTGGGCCGGGGACAATGAGCAGTTCTTC
CDR3aa: CATSRGRWAGDNEQFF

d_gene: TRBD1
v_gene: TRBV4-3
abundance: once
j_gene: TRBJ1-1
CDR3nt: TGCGCCAGCAGCCAAGAGTCAGGGGGGAACACTGAAGCTTTCTTT
CDR3aa: CASSQESGGNTEAFF

d_gene: .
v_gene: TRBV11-3
abundance: .
j_gene: TRBJ2-5
CDR3nt: TGTGCCAGCAGCGTTTACGGGGAAGAGACCCAGTACTTC
CDR3aa: CASSVYGEETQYF

d_gene: .
v_gene: TRBV7-7
abundance: once
j_gene: TRBJ2-5
CDR3nt: TGTGCTAGCAGCTTTCGGGCAGACAGCCAAGAGACCCAGTACTTC
CDR3aa: CASSFRADSQETQYF

d_gene: .
v_gene: TRBV4-1
abundance: .
j_gene: TRBJ1-6
CDR3nt: TGCGCCAGCAGCAGGCTCCCCGGGGGGGATAATTCACCCCTCCACTTT
CDR3aa: CASSRLPGGDNSPLHF

d_gene: .
v_gene: TRBV24-1
abundance: .
j_gene: TRBJ2-3
CDR3nt: TGTGCCACCAGTGATTTACTCACAGATACGCAGTATTTT
CDR3aa: CATSDLLTDTQYF

d_gene: .
v_gene: TRBV20-1
abundance: .
j_gene: TRBJ1-1
CDR3nt: TGCAGTGCTAGTACAGGGTTCCCCGAAGCTTTCTTT
CDR3aa: CSASTGFPEAFF

d_gene: .
v_gene: TRBV18
abundance: .
j_gene: TRBJ1-5
CDR3nt: TGTGCCAGCTCACCAGGGGACTATCAGCCCCAGCATTTT
CDR3aa: CASSPGDYQPQHF

d_gene: TRBD2
v_gene: TRBV24-1
abundance: .
j_gene: TRBJ2-1
CDR3nt: TGTGCCACCAGTGACTTCACTAGCGGGAGCGTCAATGAGCAGTTCTTC
CDR3aa: CATSDFTSGSVNEQFF

d_gene: .
v_gene: TRBV11-2
abundance: .
j_gene: TRBJ1-1
CDR3nt: TGTGCCAGCAGCTTAGCTGGACGGAGGACCTTTGAAGCTTTCTTT
CDR3aa: CASSLAGRRTFEAFF

d_gene: .
v_gene: TRBV5-4
abundance: .
j_gene: TRBJ2-2
CDR3nt: TGTGCCAGCAGCCTGGACTCCCCCACCGGGGAGCTGTTTTTT
CDR3aa: CASSLDSPTGELFF

d_gene: .
v_gene: TRBV13
abundance: .
j_gene: TRBJ2-3
CDR3nt: TGTGCCAGCAGCGCTTTCTCCGGTAGCACAGATACGCAGTATTTT
CDR3aa: CASSAFSGSTDTQYF

d_gene: .
v_gene: TRBV6-1
abundance: few
j_gene: TRBJ2-5
CDR3nt: TGTGCCAGCAGTCAACAAGAGACCCAGTACTTC
CDR3aa: CASSQQETQYF

d_gene: TRBD2
v_gene: TRBV25-1
abundance: .
j_gene: TRBJ2-3
CDR3nt: TGTGCCAGCAGTGAATCTGGACTAGCATGGTATTTT
CDR3aa: CASSESGLAWYF

d_gene: TRBD1
v_gene: TRBV19
abundance: .
j_gene: TRBJ1-2
CDR3nt: TGTGCCAGTAGTAACCTGGACAGGGTCCTTGGCTACACCTTC
CDR3aa: CASSNLDRVLGYTF

d_gene: .
v_gene: TRBV3-1/TRBV3-2
abundance: .
j_gene: TRBJ1-5
CDR3nt: TGTGCCAGCAGCCAAGGGACAGCCAATCAGCCCCAGCATTTT
CDR3aa: CASSQGTANQPQHF

d_gene: .
v_gene: TRBV3-1/TRBV3-2
abundance: .
j_gene: TRBJ2-3
CDR3nt: TGTGCCAGCAGCCCTCCTTCCGGGACTCGATCCACAGATACGCAGTATTTT
CDR3aa: CASSPPSGTRSTDTQYF

d_gene: TRBD2
v_gene: TRBV29-1
abundance: .
j_gene: TRBJ2-1
CDR3nt: TGCAGCGTTACCCGTATCAGCGGGAGGGTCTACAATGAGCAGTTCTTC
CDR3aa: CSVTRISGRVYNEQFF

d_gene: .
v_gene: TRBV7-9
abundance: .
j_gene: TRBJ1-1
CDR3nt: TGTGCCAGCAGCTTAGTAGGGGTTTCCACTGAAGCTTTCTTT
CDR3aa: CASSLVGVSTEAFF

d_gene: TRBD2
v_gene: TRBV19
abundance: .
j_gene: TRBJ2-7
CDR3nt: TGTGCCAGTAACCCTAGCGGGGGGGGTAACGAGCAGTACTTC
CDR3aa: CASNPSGGGNEQYF

d_gene: .
v_gene: TRBV27
abundance: .
j_gene: TRBJ1-5
CDR3nt: TGTGCCAGCAGTTCGACAGGTGTGAGCAATCAGCCCCAGCATTTT
CDR3aa: CASSSTGVSNQPQHF

d_gene: .
v_gene: TRBV5-4
abundance: .
j_gene: TRBJ2-7
CDR3nt: TGTGCCAGCAGCTTGGGATATACTGGTCGCGCCTACGAGCAGTACTTC
CDR3aa: CASSLGYTGRAYEQYF

d_gene: .
v_gene: TRBV2
abundance: .
j_gene: TRBJ2-2
CDR3nt: TGTGCCAGCAGAGGAGAAAACACCGGGGAGCTGTTTTTT
CDR3aa: CASRGENTGELFF

d_gene: .
v_gene: TRBV4-3
abundance: .
j_gene: TRBJ1-6
CDR3nt: TGCGCCAGCAGCCAAGTTGGGGCCCAGAGTTCACCCCTCCACTTT
CDR3aa: CASSQVGAQSSPLHF

d_gene: .
v_gene: TRBV28
abundance: .
j_gene: TRBJ1-1
CDR3nt: TGTGCCAGCAGTTTGGGGGGGGCCGCGAGCGGGGCTGAAGCTTTCTTT
CDR3aa: CASSLGGAASGAEAFF

d_gene: .
v_gene: TRBV7-3
abundance: once
j_gene: TRBJ2-5
CDR3nt: TGTGCCAGCAGCGAGCGAGGGTTGGAGACCCAGTACTTC
CDR3aa: CASSERGLETQYF